These T cell receptor beta chains were read from a single sample in a study of T cell responses to AZD1222 COVID-19 vaccine. Profiling relied on immunoSEQ multiplex PCR, and the TCRdb table lists in-frame clones only, not all of them. The repertoire holds nearly 110,000 clones, with roughly 88% as singletons. Sequencing used peripheral blood, obtained 28 days after the second AZD1222 dose. The receptors were sampled from an adult who received the AZD1222 COVID-19 vaccine. CDR3s include the opening cysteine and the closing phenylalanine or tryptophan. The order of the fields is V gene, CDR3 protein.

TRBV10-3	CAISEGAVKNTEAFF
TRBV27	CATSLGGEQFF
TRBV18	CASSQKVQGHYGYTF
TRBV4-3	CASSLRGVDTQYF
TRBV27	CASSHDARNEKLFF
TRBV4-1	CASSLEEYNEQFF
TRBV19	CASSIKLQGQPQHF
TRBV9	CASSVDGRVGEKLFF
TRBV18	CTSSPGYNYGYTF
TRBV13	CASSISTRGSNQPQHF
TRBV6-6	CASGSLFSDTIYF
TRBV5-1	CASSRDTATTGEQYF
TRBV5-5	CASTGTDNTEAFF
TRBV9	CASSVGGTGVAETQYF
TRBV5-4	CASSLDRDQPQHF
TRBV5-6	CASSQQGADYGYTF
TRBV29-1	CSGGGPTGREQYF
TRBV7-9	CASSSEVYGYTF
TRBV4-1	CASSPAGGNTGELFF
TRBV7-9	CASSLWVYATNEKLFF
TRBV4-3	CASSQDGLAGRADTQYF
TRBV6-5	CASSPRDRAGQPQHF